Below are 6 T cell receptor beta chains sequenced from a single sample in a study of cytomegalovirus exposure and HLA in healthy donors (dated by TCRdb to 2017 to 2019). Libraries were constructed by the immunoSEQ multiplex PCR assay. Drawn from immuneACCESS, this table holds only the in-frame rearrangements with V and J called that TCRdb kept. Clones are partly lost; checked studies trace under half to an unresolved V gene and leave the rest unexplained. Recorded for this sample are some 140,000 clones; 85% to 90% of them occurred a single time. Of the sample, roughly 9.2% falls within the top ten clones. The sequenced material came from PBMCs. Receptor source: a woman between 18 and 29 years old in good health and CMV-seropositive.

The rearrangement links TRBV27 to TRBJ2-7; 10 bases align to TRBD1. The CDR3 spans 14 residues. V was clipped by 5 bases and J by 7 bases; unmatched bases: 8. Per the germline V gene, CDR1 is MNHEY and CDR2 is SMNVEV (reference sequence). The CDR3 DNA reads as TGTGCCAGCAGTCTTGGACAGGGGGGATTGGAGCAGTACTTC. Amino acids: CASSLGQGGLEQYF.

This chain uses TRBV19 with TRBJ2-7; 9 nucleotides match TRBD1. CDR1 and CDR2 from the germline V gene are LNHDA and SQIVND (reference sequence). The junction had 4 bases not matched to a gene; V was cut back by 5 bases and J by 2 bases. The CDR3 extends over 14 amino acids. CDR3 DNA: TGTGCCAGTAGTGTTGGGACAGGGCCCTACGAGCAGTACTTC. This encodes CASSVGTGPYEQYF.

J is TRBJ1-3 and V is TRBV5-1, with D maybe TRBD1 (5 bases). CDR1 and CDR2 (germline): SGHRS, YFSETQ. The CDR3 totals 16 residues. Trimming removed 4 bases from V and 0 bases from J, with 14 bases in between. This CDR3 is CASSAEGLHSGNTIYF. The CDR3 nucleotides are TGCGCCAGCAGCGCGGAGGGACTCCACTCTGGAAACACCATATATTTT.

The rearrangement uses TRBV2 and TRBJ2-7, with 7 bases lining up with TRBD2. This CDR3 spans 14 amino acids. The V gene end was trimmed by 3 bases and the J gene end by 4 bases; junction bases not matched to a gene: 6. Per germline, CDR1 SNHLY and CDR2 FYNNEI. The CDR3 sequence: CASSEGGIPYEQYF. CDR3 bases: TGTGCCAGCAGTGAGGGAGGGATCCCTTACGAGCAGTACTTC.

The CDR3 region has the DNA TGTGCCACCCTGACCGGGACAGCCTCCCCTGAGCAGTTCTTC. Protein product: CATLTGTASPEQFF. This chain links TRBV10-3 with TRBJ2-1; the match to TRBD1 covers 7 bases. CDR1 ENHRY and CDR2 SYGVKD come from the germline V gene. The CDR3 extends over 14 amino acids. With V trimmed by 10 bases and J by 9 bases, 15 bases remained unmatched.

This chain uses TRBV27 with TRBJ2-1, with TRBD2 as a possible D gene (5 bases). This CDR3 region has 18 residues. Trimming pared 2 bases from V and 0 bases from J, leaving 17 bases between. Germline V gene sequence: CDR1 MNHEY, CDR2 SMNVEV (reference sequence). CDR3 sequence reads: CASSLIGGYQSSYNEQFF. The CDR3 coding sequence is TGTGCCAGCAGTTTAATCGGAGGCTATCAAAGCTCCTACAATGAGCAGTTCTTC.